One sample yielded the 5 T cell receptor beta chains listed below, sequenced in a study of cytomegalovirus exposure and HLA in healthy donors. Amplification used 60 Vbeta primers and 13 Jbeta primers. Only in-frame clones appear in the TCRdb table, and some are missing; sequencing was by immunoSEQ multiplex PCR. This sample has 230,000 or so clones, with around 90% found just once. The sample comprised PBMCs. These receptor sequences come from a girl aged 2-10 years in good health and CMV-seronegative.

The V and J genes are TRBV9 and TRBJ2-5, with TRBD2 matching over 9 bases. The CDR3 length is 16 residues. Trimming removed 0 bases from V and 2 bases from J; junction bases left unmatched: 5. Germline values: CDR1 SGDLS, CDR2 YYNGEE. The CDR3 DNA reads TGTGCCAGCAGCGTAGCCATTGCGGGAGGGCAAGAGACCCAGTACTTC. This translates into CASSVAIAGGQETQYF.

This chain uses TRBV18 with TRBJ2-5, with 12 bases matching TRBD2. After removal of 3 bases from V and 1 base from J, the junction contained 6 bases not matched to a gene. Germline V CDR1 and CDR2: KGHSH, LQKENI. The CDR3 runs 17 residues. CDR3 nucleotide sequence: TGTGCCAGCTCACCGCGGTCACTAGCGGGGGGCCAAGAGACCCAGTACTTC. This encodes CASSPRSLAGGQETQYF. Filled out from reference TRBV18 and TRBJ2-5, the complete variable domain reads NAGVMQNPRHLVRRRGQEARLRCSPMKGHSHVYWYRQLPEEGLKFMVYLQKENIIDESGMPKERFSAEFPKEGPSILRIQQVVRGDSAAYFCASSPRSLAGGQETQYFGPGTRLLVL.

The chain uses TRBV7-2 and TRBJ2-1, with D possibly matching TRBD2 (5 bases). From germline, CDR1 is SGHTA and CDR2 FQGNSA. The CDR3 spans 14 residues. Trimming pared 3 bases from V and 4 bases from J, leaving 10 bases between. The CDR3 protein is CASSFGGYYNEQFF. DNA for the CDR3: TGTGCCAGCAGCTTCGGCGGGTATTACAATGAGCAGTTCTTC.

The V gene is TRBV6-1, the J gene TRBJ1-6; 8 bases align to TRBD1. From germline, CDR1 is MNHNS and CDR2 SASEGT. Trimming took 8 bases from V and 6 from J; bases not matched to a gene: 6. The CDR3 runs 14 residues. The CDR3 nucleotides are TGTGCCAGCTGCGTCGGACAGGGTAATTCACCCCTCCACTTT. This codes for CASCVGQGNSPLHF.

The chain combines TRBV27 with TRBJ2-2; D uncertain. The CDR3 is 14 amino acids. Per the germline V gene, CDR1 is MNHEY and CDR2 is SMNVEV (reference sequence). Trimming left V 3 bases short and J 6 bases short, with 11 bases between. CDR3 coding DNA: TGTGCCAGCAGTTTTTTATCGGGTCCCGGGGAGCTGTTTTTT. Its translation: CASSFLSGPGELFF.